The 22 T cell receptor beta chains below all came from one sample that was sequenced in a study of blood T cell repertoires in COVID-19 (dated by TCRdb to 2019 to 2021). The library came from the immunoSEQ multiplex PCR assay. TCRdb holds this immuneACCESS table with in-frame rearrangements only. Some clones are missing; in checked studies, unresolved V genes explain under half, and the rest has no known cause. The sample table lists hundreds of thousands of clones, 75% to 90% of them with a count of one. The leading ten clones occupy 1% to 1.3% of the sample. The sequenced sample was PBMCs or T cells enriched from blood (not recorded which). These receptors were taken from a man aged 25 to 40 who had recovered from COVID-19.

V and J are TRBV24-1 and TRBJ2-1, with 10 bases matching TRBD2. Germline V gene sequence: CDR1 KGHDR, CDR2 SFDVKD. Losses at the gene ends were 4 bases for V and 7 bases for J; bases not matched to a gene: 6. This CDR3 spans 15 amino acids. The CDR3 protein is CATSDQAGGANEQFF. CDR3 sequence (DNA): TGTGCCACCAGTGACCAAGCGGGAGGGGCTAATGAGCAGTTCTTC.

In the case of this clone: A junction boundary mismatches the germline segment, possibly from a read error. The sample contains more than one DNA sequence encoding this CDR3. V gene TRBV2 combines with J gene TRBJ1-2; D is perhaps TRBD1 (6 bases). The CDR3 is 14 residues long. Germline V gene sequence: CDR1 SNHLY, CDR2 FYNNEI. CDR3 region: CASRAVWTEDGYTF. The CDR3 DNA sequence: TGTGCCAGCAGAGCGGTTTGGACAGAGGATGGCTATACCTTC.

This chain links TRBV19 with TRBJ1-5; 9 nucleotides match TRBD1. Germline assignment: CDR1 LNHDA and CDR2 SQIVND (reference sequence). The CDR3 covers 15 residues. V gave up 4 bases and J gave up 9 bases; unmatched junction bases: 10. The CDR3 sequence: CASSTGQGDQWPQHF. CDR3 sequence (DNA): TGTGCCAGTAGTACGGGACAGGGAGATCAGTGGCCCCAGCATTTT.

J is TRBJ1-1 and V is TRBV7-9; 7 nucleotides align to TRBD1. The trim removed 4 bases at V and 1 base at J, leaving 3 bases unmatched. Germline V gene lookup returns CDR1 SEHNR and CDR2 FQNEAQ (reference sequence). CDR3 length equals 14 residues. For the CDR3, the DNA is TGTGCCAGCAGCTACCGGACAGGGAACACTGAAGCTTTCTTT. This codes for CASSYRTGNTEAFF.

V and J are TRBV30 and TRBJ1-1; no clear D gene. This CDR3 is built from 12 residues. Trimming took 4 bases from V and 4 from J, leaving 10 bases between them. Germline V CDR1 and CDR2: GTSNPN, SVGIG (reference sequence). CDR3: CAWTLGGTEAFF. The CDR3, as DNA: TGTGCCTGGACCTTAGGCGGCACTGAAGCTTTCTTT.

The chain employs TRBV7-2 and TRBJ2-3; D not certain. Germline lookup yields CDR1 SGHTA and CDR2 FQGNSA. This CDR3 comprises 12 residues. Trimming pared 4 bases from V and 1 base from J, leaving 3 bases between. CDR3 in DNA: TGTGCCAGCAGCTCTGGCACAGATACGCAGTATTTT. It yields the protein CASSSGTDTQYF.

This clone came up once. V is TRBV28 and J is TRBJ2-5, with a weak D call TRBD2 (6 bases). There are 13 residues in the CDR3. Trimming left V 2 bases short and J 4 bases short, with 8 bases between. Looked up from germline, CDR1 is MDHEN and CDR2 is SYDVKM. The CDR3 is CASSLGEAETQYF. For the CDR3, the DNA is TGTGCCAGCAGTTTAGGGGAGGCAGAGACCCAGTACTTC.

The chain has TRBV5-1 and TRBJ2-2; D perhaps matches TRBD2 (6 bases). The V end lost 10 bases, the J end lost 1 base, and 26 bases lay between the germline ends. Germline V gene sequence: CDR1 SGHRS, CDR2 YFSETQ. This CDR3 comprises 18 residues. The CDR3 loop reads CACYSGIEPALNTGELFF. The CDR3 nucleotides are TGCGCCTGCTATAGCGGAATTGAACCAGCCCTGAACACCGGGGAGCTGTTTTTT. Full variable domain (outside the CDR3, taken from reference TRBV5-1 and TRBJ2-2): KAGVTQTPRYLIKTRGQQVTLSCSPISGHRSVSWYQQTPGQGLQFLFEYFSETQRNKGNFPGRFSGRQFSNSRSEMNVSTLELGDSALYLCACYSGIEPALNTGELFFGEGSRLTVL.

This clone appeared once. This chain connects TRBV7-9 to TRBJ2-7; TRBD2 aligns across 14 bases. This CDR3 region has 16 residues. The V and J ends lost 4 bases and 4 bases, in that order; junction bases with no gene match: 6. The V gene's germline CDR1 is SEHNR and CDR2 FQNEAQ (reference sequence). DNA for the CDR3: TGTGCCAGCAGCTCGGGACTAGCGGGAGTCGGGTACGAGCAGTACTTC. Residues: CASSSGLAGVGYEQYF.

The gene calls are TRBV2 and TRBJ2-2, with a possible D match to TRBD1 (5 bases). The CDR3 has 15 residues. CDR1 and CDR2 (germline): SNHLY, FYNNEI. Trimming cost V 6 bases and J 4 bases, with 15 bases left between them. The CDR3 DNA sequence: TGTGCCAGCAGCTTCCCGGCAGGGCTCACCGGGGAGCTGTTTTTT. Translating gives CASSFPAGLTGELFF.

A remark on this clone: Other DNA sequences in the same sample also yield this CDR3. The V gene is TRBV3-1 (or the pseudogene TRBV3-2), the J gene TRBJ2-1; 14 bases agree with TRBD2. V trimming: 1 base; J trimming: 7 bases; junction bases outside the gene matches: 3. The CDR3 is 16 amino acids. CDR1 LGHDT and CDR2 YNNKEL come from the germline V gene (reference sequence). For the CDR3, the DNA is TGTGCCAGCAGCCAAGCCGGGACTAGCGGGAGTAATGAGCAGTTCTTC. Translating gives CASSQAGTSGSNEQFF.

This sequence joins TRBV4-1 and TRBJ2-4; weak D call: TRBD1 (5 bases). Trimming pared 1 base from V and 5 bases from J, leaving 9 bases between. Germline CDR1 MGHRA, CDR2 YSYEKL. The CDR3 has 14 amino acids. The CDR3 loop is CASSQVTGENIQYF. Written as DNA, the CDR3 is TGCGCCAGCAGCCAAGTAACAGGAGAAAACATTCAGTACTTC.

J is TRBJ1-2 and V is TRBV27; 8 bases align to TRBD1. The CDR3 extends over 15 amino acids. Per the germline V gene, CDR1 is MNHEY and CDR2 is SMNVEV (reference sequence). Trimming at V came to 0 bases and at J to 4 bases, leaving 4 bases not matched to a gene. The CDR3: CASSLSTGASYGYTF. The CDR3 DNA follows: TGTGCCAGCAGTTTATCGACAGGGGCGAGCTATGGCTACACCTTC.

This sequence joins TRBV19 and TRBJ1-3, with unresolved D. Looked up from germline, CDR1 is LNHDA and CDR2 is SQIVND (reference sequence). The CDR3 sequence is 15 residues long. The ends were cut back, 6 bases at V and 0 bases at J, with 12 bases in the middle. The CDR3 reads CASSLRGSSGNTIYF. Here the CDR3 DNA reads TGTGCCAGTAGCCTGCGCGGCAGCTCTGGAAACACCATATATTTT. The variable domain in full, with the rest retrieved from reference TRBV19 and TRBJ1-3, is DGGITQSPKYLFRKEGQNVTLSCEQNLNHDAMYWYRQDPGQGLRLIYYSQIVNDFQKGDIAEGYSVSREKKESFPLTVTSAQKNPTAFYLCASSLRGSSGNTIYFGEGSWLTVV.

Details on this clone: The same CDR3 also results from other DNA sequences found in this sample. The chain is built from TRBV6-5 and TRBJ2-7, with 7 bases that match TRBD1. The J segment lost 2 bases and the V segment lost 11 bases, leaving 6 bases of the junction unmatched. Germline V lookup: CDR1 MNHEY, CDR2 SVGAGI. The CDR3 is 12 amino acids. The CDR3 loop reads CASRTGAYEQYF. CDR3 in DNA: TGTGCCTCTCGGACAGGTGCCTACGAGCAGTACTTC.

The J gene is TRBJ1-2, the V gene TRBV6-5, with D hard to call. CDR3 length equals 15 residues. Germline V CDR1 and CDR2: MNHEY, SVGAGI. V lost 8 bases and J 0 bases, leaving 16 bases between the germline ends. The CDR3 is CASSRVGPPNYGYTF. The DNA of the CDR3 is TGTGCCAGCTCGCGGGTAGGCCCCCCTAACTATGGCTACACCTTC.

The chain is built from TRBV9 and TRBJ2-3, with TRBD2 matching 9 bases. The J segment lost 3 bases and the V segment lost 9 bases, leaving 8 bases of the junction unmatched. This CDR3 has 14 residues. Germline V gene data show CDR1 as SGDLS and CDR2 as YYNGEE. The CDR3 sequence: CATSVAGETDTQYF. The CDR3 DNA follows: TGTGCCACTTCAGTAGCGGGAGAAACAGATACGCAGTATTTT.

V is TRBV12-5 and J is TRBJ2-7; D perhaps matches TRBD1 (5 bases). This CDR3 is 17 amino acids long. The V gene lost 0 bases and the J gene lost 4 bases, with 19 bases spanning the gap. Germline values: CDR1 LGHNT, CDR2 FRNRAP. The CDR3, as DNA: TGTGCTAGTGGTTTGGTAGAGAAGGACAATCGCCTTTACGAGCAGTACTTC. Protein: CASGLVEKDNRLYEQYF.

The rearrangement uses TRBV5-4 and TRBJ2-2; 7 nucleotides agree with TRBD1. V trimming: 4 bases; J trimming: 4 bases; junction bases outside the gene matches: 10. CDR1 is SGHNT and CDR2 is YYREEE in the germline V gene (reference sequence). The CDR3 consists of 16 residues. The CDR3 DNA reads as TGTGCCAGCAGCGCCCGAGACAGGGAGTTCACCGGGGAGCTGTTTTTT. Its translation: CASSARDREFTGELFF.

With respect to this clone: Its ends do not fully match the called genes, so a read error is possible. The chain employs TRBV12-3 or TRBV12-4 and TRBJ1-1; D possibly corresponds to TRBD1 (5 bases). The CDR3 sequence is 13 residues long. CDR3 DNA sequence: TGTGCCAGCAGCTTAGGGGAGGACACTGAAGCTTTCTTT. This translates into CASSLGEDTEAFF.

The CDR3 nucleotides are TGTGCCACGCATAGCGGGAGGGCCACAGATACGCAGTATTTT. Translating gives CATHSGRATDTQYF. The chain recombines TRBV28 with TRBJ2-3, with 11 bases that match TRBD2. The CDR3 loop spans 14 amino acids. The V segment lost 10 bases and the J segment 2 bases; nucleotides outside the gene matches: 5. CDR1 and CDR2 from the germline V gene are MDHEN and SYDVKM.

CDR3 sequence (DNA): TGTGCCAGCAGTCTTGGACTAGCGGGGAGCACAGATACGCAGTATTTT. Translation gives CASSLGLAGSTDTQYF. This chain links TRBV11-3 with TRBJ2-3, with 12 bases matching TRBD2. This CDR3 has 16 residues. Germline CDR1 reads SGHNT; CDR2 reads YENEEA. After removal of 6 bases from V and 0 bases from J, the junction contained 4 bases not matched to a gene. The full variable domain, with the rest looked up from reference TRBV11-3 and TRBJ2-3, is EAGVVQSPRYKIIEKKQPVAFWCNPISGHNTLYWYLQNLGQGPELLIRYENEEAVDDSQLPKDRFSAERLKGVDSTLKIQPAELGDSAVYLCASSLGLAGSTDTQYFGPGTRLTVL.